Described below is a single TCR beta chain sequence and its context. This record belongs to a study of blood T cell repertoires in COVID-19. Study context: Acute and convalescent COVID-19 samples came from the United States, Italy and Spain. T cells, B-cell-depleted T cells, or PBMCs provided the cDNA or gDNA that served as material.

V was trimmed by 6 bases and J by 4 bases, leaving 12 bases between them. The CDR3 loop spans 13 amino acids. Per the germline V gene, CDR1 is MNHNY and CDR2 is SVGAGI (reference sequence). The authors' processing: Researchers report that nucleated cell counts were estimated from reference gene primer amplification. Sequencing was performed with immunoSEQ multiplex PCR; in TCRdb, only in-frame clones are kept and a portion is missing. V and J calls and clone size follow that table, whereas D and trimming were derived from the DNA. Found here are tens of thousands of clones, roughly 90% of them singletons; the top ten hold approximately 8%.

This chain connects TRBV6-6 to TRBJ1-1; D not resolved. The sequencing sample was made of peripheral blood. This TCR came from a man aged 55 to 70 with active COVID-19. CDR3 sequence: CASRPGSGTEAFF. The CDR3 coding sequence is TGTGCCAGCAGACCGGGGTCCGGCACTGAAGCTTTCTTT.